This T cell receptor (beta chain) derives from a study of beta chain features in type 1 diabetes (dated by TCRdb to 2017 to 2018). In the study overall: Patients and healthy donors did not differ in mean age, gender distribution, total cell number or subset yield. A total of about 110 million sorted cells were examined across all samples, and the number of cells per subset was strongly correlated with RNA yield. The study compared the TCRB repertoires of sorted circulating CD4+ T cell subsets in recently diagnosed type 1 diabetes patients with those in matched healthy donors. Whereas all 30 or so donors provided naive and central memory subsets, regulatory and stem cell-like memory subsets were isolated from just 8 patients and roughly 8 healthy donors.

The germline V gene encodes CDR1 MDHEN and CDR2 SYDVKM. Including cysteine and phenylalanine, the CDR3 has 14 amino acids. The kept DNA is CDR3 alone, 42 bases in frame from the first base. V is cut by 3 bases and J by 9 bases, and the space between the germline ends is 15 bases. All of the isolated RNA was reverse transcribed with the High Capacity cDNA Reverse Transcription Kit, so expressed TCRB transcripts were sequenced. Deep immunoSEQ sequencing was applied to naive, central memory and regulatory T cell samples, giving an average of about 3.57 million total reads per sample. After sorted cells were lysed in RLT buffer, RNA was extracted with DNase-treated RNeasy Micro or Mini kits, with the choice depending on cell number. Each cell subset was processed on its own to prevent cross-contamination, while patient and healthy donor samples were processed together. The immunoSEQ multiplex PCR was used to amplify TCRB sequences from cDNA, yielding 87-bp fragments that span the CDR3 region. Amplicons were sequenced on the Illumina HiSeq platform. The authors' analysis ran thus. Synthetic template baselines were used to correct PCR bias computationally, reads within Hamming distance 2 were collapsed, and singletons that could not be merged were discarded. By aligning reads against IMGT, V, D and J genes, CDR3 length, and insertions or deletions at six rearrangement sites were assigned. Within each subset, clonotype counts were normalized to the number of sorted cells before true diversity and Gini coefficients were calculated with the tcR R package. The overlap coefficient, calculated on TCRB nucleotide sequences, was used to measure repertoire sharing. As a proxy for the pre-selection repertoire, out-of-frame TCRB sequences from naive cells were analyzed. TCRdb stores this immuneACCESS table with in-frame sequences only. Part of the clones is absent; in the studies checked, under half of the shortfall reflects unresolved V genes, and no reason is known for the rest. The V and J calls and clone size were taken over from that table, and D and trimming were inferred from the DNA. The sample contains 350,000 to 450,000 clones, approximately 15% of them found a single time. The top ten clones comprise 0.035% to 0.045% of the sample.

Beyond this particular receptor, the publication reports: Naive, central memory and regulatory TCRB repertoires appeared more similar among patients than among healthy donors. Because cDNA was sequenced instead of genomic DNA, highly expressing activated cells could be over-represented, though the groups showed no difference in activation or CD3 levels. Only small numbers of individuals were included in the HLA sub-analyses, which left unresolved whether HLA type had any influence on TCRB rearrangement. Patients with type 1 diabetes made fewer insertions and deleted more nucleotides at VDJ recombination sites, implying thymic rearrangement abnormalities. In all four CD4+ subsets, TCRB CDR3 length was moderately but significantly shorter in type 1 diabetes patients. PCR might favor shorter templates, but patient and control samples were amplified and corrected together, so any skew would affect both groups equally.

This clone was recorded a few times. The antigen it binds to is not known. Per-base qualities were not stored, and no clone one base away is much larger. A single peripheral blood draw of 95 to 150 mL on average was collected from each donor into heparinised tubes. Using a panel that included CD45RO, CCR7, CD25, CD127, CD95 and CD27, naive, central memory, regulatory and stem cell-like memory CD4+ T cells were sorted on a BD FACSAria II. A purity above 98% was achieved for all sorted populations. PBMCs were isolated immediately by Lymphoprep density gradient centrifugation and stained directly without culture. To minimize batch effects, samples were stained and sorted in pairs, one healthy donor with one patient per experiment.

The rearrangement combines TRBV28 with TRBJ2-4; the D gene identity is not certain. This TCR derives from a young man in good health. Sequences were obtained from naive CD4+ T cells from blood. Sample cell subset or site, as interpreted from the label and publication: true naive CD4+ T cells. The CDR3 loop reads CASSLRNIIGIQYF. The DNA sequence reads TGTGCCAGCAGTTTGAGGAACATCATCGGCATTCAGTACTTC.